The 21 T cell receptor beta chains below were found in one sample sequenced in a study of graft-versus-host responses after intestinal transplantation. The repertoire was sequenced with immunoSEQ multiplex PCR; TCRdb's copy has only in-frame clones and lacks some. The data show tens of thousands of clones, with about nine tenths seen just once and approximately 2.7% held by the top ten. No antigens are known for them. Sequences were derived from unstimulated CD4+ T cells sorted from spleen or lymph node cells, sampled before transplant. The receptors stem from a human donor who was the organ donor for an intestinal transplant.

This chain joins TRBV15 and TRBJ2-3, with TRBD1 as a possible D gene (5 bases). V shed 8 bases and J shed 4 bases, with 13 bases lying between them. CDR3 length: 13 residues. Germline V gene data show CDR1 as LNHNV and CDR2 as YYDKDF (reference sequence). The CDR3 loop reads CATAGYGADTQYF. Written as DNA, the CDR3 is TGTGCCACCGCAGGGTATGGGGCAGATACGCAGTATTTT.

The chain joins TRBV15 to TRBJ2-5, with 7 bases lining up with TRBD1. CDR1 is LNHNV and CDR2 is YYDKDF in the germline V gene (reference sequence). The V gene end was trimmed by 0 bases and the J gene end by 5 bases; junction bases not matched to a gene: 6. The CDR3 loop spans 15 amino acids. CDR3 nucleotide sequence: TGTGCCACCAGCAGAGATCAAGGGACAGACGAGACCCAGTACTTC. Its protein product is CATSRDQGTDETQYF.

The chain has TRBV30 and TRBJ2-1, with 10 nucleotides matching TRBD2. There are 16 residues in the CDR3. From germline, CDR1 is GTSNPN and CDR2 SVGIG (reference sequence). Losses at the gene ends were 1 base for V and 7 bases for J; bases not matched to a gene: 10. The chain's CDR3 is CAWSGGLAGDLNEQFF. CDR3 nucleotide sequence: TGTGCCTGGAGTGGAGGGCTAGCGGGAGATCTGAATGAGCAGTTCTTC.

The chain uses TRBV6-5 and TRBJ2-7, with 9 bases fitting TRBD1. The trim removed 5 bases at V and 3 bases at J, leaving 5 bases unmatched. CDR1 and CDR2 (germline): MNHEY, SVGAGI. This CDR3 has 14 residues. CDR3 in DNA: TGTGCCAGCAGTGAAGTGGGACAGGGCTACGAGCAGTACTTC. Protein sequence: CASSEVGQGYEQYF.

The gene calls are TRBV7-8 and TRBJ2-1, with 10 bases aligning to TRBD2. Trimming at V came to 4 bases and at J to 3 bases, leaving 9 bases not matched to a gene. This CDR3 spans 17 amino acids. Germline CDR1 SGHVS, CDR2 FQNEAQ. The CDR3 DNA sequence: TGTGCCAGCAGCTCCCAGGTTAGGACTAGCGGCTACAATGAGCAGTTCTTC. It specifies CASSSQVRTSGYNEQFF.

The chain combines TRBV4-1 with TRBJ2-5; maybe TRBD1 (6 bases). V was shortened by 0 bases and J by 5 bases, with 7 bases between the two germline ends. The CDR3 is made up of 13 amino acids. CDR1 and CDR2 (germline): MGHRA, YSYEKL. The CDR3 here is CASSQERGETQYF. The CDR3 DNA reads as TGCGCCAGCAGCCAAGAGAGGGGGGAGACCCAGTACTTC.

The J gene is TRBJ2-1, the V gene TRBV5-1; the match to TRBD2 covers 12 bases. The CDR3 runs to 15 residues. V lost 0 bases to trimming and J lost 6 bases; unmatched junction nucleotides: 1. The germline V gene encodes CDR1 SGHRS and CDR2 YFSETQ. The CDR3 bases are TGCGCCAGCAGCTTGGAACTAGCGGGAGGCAATGAGCAGTTCTTC. It codes for CASSLELAGGNEQFF.

The genes are TRBV5-1 and TRBJ2-3, with 10 nucleotides matching TRBD2. The germline V gene encodes CDR1 SGHRS and CDR2 YFSETQ. This CDR3 comprises 15 residues. J gave up 2 bases and V 7 bases, and 7 bases lay outside the gene matches. In DNA, the CDR3 is TGCGCCAGCTCCGGGACTAGCGCTTCCACAGATACGCAGTATTTT. Translating it yields CASSGTSASTDTQYF. Variable domain in full (rest from reference TRBV5-1 and TRBJ2-3): KAGVTQTPRYLIKTRGQQVTLSCSPISGHRSVSWYQQTPGQGLQFLFEYFSETQRNKGNFPGRFSGRQFSNSRSEMNVSTLELGDSALYLCASSGTSASTDTQYFGPGTRLTVL.

This clone has just one count. The V and J genes are TRBV30 and TRBJ1-3; D possibly corresponds to TRBD1 (6 bases). CDR1 and CDR2 (germline): GTSNPN, SVGIG (reference sequence). V gave up 4 bases and J gave up 2 bases, with 9 bases separating them. This CDR3 contains 13 residues. The CDR3: CAWKRTAGNTIYF. CDR3 nucleotide sequence: TGTGCCTGGAAGAGGACAGCTGGAAACACCATATATTTT.

This chain links TRBV19 with TRBJ1-5, with D unresolved. V shed 3 bases and J shed 3 bases, with 12 bases lying between them. CDR1 is LNHDA, CDR2 SQIVND, per germline (reference sequence). The CDR3 sequence is 15 residues long. The CDR3 DNA sequence: TGTGCCAGTAGTATGCTGTCTGGGGACAATCAGCCCCAGCATTTT. Protein product: CASSMLSGDNQPQHF.

V gene TRBV28 combines with J gene TRBJ2-7; possible D gene TRBD1, 6 bases. Germline CDR1 is MDHEN and CDR2 is SYDVKM. The V end lost 7 bases, the J end lost 1 base, and 11 bases lay between the germline ends. The CDR3 consists of 13 residues. The CDR3 DNA reads as TGTGCCAGCACGGGACACCTATCCTACGAGCAGTACTTC. It encodes CASTGHLSYEQYF. Full variable domain (remainder filled in from reference TRBV28 and TRBJ2-7): DVKVTQSSRYLVKRTGEKVFLECVQDMDHENMFWYRQDPGLGLRLIYFSYDVKMKEKGDIPEGYSVSREKKERFSLILESASTNQTSMYLCASTGHLSYEQYFGPGTRLTVT.

The V call is TRBV21-1, the J call TRBJ2-5; TRBD2 is the table's D call and was not checked against the DNA. The J call may be incorrect, as the DNA end agrees better with TRBJ2-7. TRBV21-1 has pseudogene status. The CDR3 length is 16 residues. The CDR3 nucleotides are TGTGCCAGCAGCAACTGCGGCGGGAGGGCCTCCTACGAGCAGTACTTC. Its translation is CASSNCGGRASYEQYF.

This sequence joins TRBV6-1 and TRBJ1-5; TRBD1 might be the D (6 bases). This CDR3 has 13 amino acids. Germline CDR1 MNHNS, CDR2 SASEGT. V was trimmed by 6 bases and J by 6 bases, leaving 12 bases between them. The CDR3 nucleotides are TGTGCCAGCAGGGCAGTACAGGGTCAGCCCCAGCATTTT. Translation gives CASRAVQGQPQHF.

The chain joins TRBV28 to TRBJ2-7; TRBD2 agrees at 13 bases. V shed 6 bases, J shed 2 bases, and the junction held 7 bases outside the gene matches. CDR1 and CDR2 (germline): MDHEN, SYDVKM. This CDR3 contains 16 residues. The CDR3 is CASSLTSGRAPYEQYF. For the CDR3, the DNA is TGTGCCAGCAGCCTAACTAGCGGGAGGGCCCCCTACGAGCAGTACTTC. The full variable domain, in which reference TRBV28 and TRBJ2-7 provide the parts outside the CDR3, is DVKVTQSSRYLVKRTGEKVFLECVQDMDHENMFWYRQDPGLGLRLIYFSYDVKMKEKGDIPEGYSVSREKKERFSLILESASTNQTSMYLCASSLTSGRAPYEQYFGPGTRLTVT.

Only one count was recorded for this clone. The chain recombines TRBV7-3 with TRBJ1-1, with D maybe TRBD1 (5 bases). Per the germline V gene, CDR1 is SGHTA and CDR2 is FQGTGA. This CDR3 is built from 13 residues. Trimming pared 5 bases from V and 7 bases from J, leaving 14 bases between. CDR3 DNA: TGTGCCAGCAGCCAGCCCCCCGGGGGTGAAGCTTTCTTT. As protein: CASSQPPGGEAFF.

This clone was picked up a small number of times. This chain uses TRBV6-5 with TRBJ1-2; no reliable D call. Trimming shortened V by 0 bases and J by 1 base, and 9 bases separated the two germline ends. This CDR3 spans 15 amino acids. Germline V gene lookup returns CDR1 MNHEY and CDR2 SVGAGI. CDR3 residues: CASSYSAPDNYGYTF. CDR3 sequence (DNA): TGTGCCAGCAGTTACTCAGCCCCGGATAACTATGGCTACACCTTC.

The chain carries TRBV19 and TRBJ1-4; D call uncertain. There are 16 residues in the CDR3. Trimming pared 5 bases from V and 6 bases from J, leaving 19 bases between. The V gene's germline CDR1 is LNHDA and CDR2 SQIVND (reference sequence). CDR3 sequence reads: CASSQLYGVRDEKLFF. The CDR3 DNA is TGTGCCAGTAGTCAACTGTATGGGGTCCGGGATGAAAAACTGTTTTTT.

The V call is TRBV19, the J call TRBJ2-3; D possibly corresponds to TRBD2 (6 bases). Germline lookup yields CDR1 LNHDA and CDR2 SQIVND (reference sequence). Trimming took 1 base from V and 4 from J, leaving 6 bases between them. This CDR3 spans 13 amino acids. The CDR3 sequence: CASSIAGADTQYF. The CDR3 nucleotides are TGTGCCAGTAGTATAGCGGGAGCAGATACGCAGTATTTT.

This clone was seen once. This chain uses TRBV7-2 with TRBJ1-5, with 7 positions matching TRBD1. The CDR3 is 12 amino acids. V was pared by 4 bases and J by 9 bases, with 3 bases of the junction left unmatched. The germline gives CDR1 SGHTA, CDR2 FQGNSA. In DNA, the CDR3 is TGTGCCAGCAGCTCGGGACAGACGCCCCAGCATTTT. Protein product: CASSSGQTPQHF.

This sequence joins TRBV5-4 and TRBJ2-5; D possibly corresponds to TRBD2 (6 bases). This CDR3 comprises 16 residues. The germline gives CDR1 SGHNT, CDR2 YYREEE (reference sequence). Trimming stripped 0 bases from V and 5 bases from J, with 17 bases between. CDR3 residues: CASSLGTKELHETQYF. The CDR3, as DNA: TGTGCCAGCAGCTTGGGGACTAAGGAACTCCATGAGACCCAGTACTTC.

This clone was seen a single time. The CDR3 sequence is CASGPGNAANEQFF. Here the CDR3 DNA reads TGTGCTAGTGGTCCCGGGAACGCTGCCAATGAGCAGTTCTTC. The genes are TRBV12-5 and TRBJ2-1, with D perhaps matching TRBD2 (5 bases). This CDR3 has 14 residues. Germline CDR1 reads LGHNT; CDR2 reads FRNRAP. V lost 5 bases and J lost 6, with 14 bases in between.